This T cell receptor (beta chain) is drawn from a study of blood T cell repertoires in COVID-19 (dated by TCRdb to 2018 to 2021). Looking at the study overall: The collaborator samples originated in the United States, Italy and Spain and spanned the acute and convalescent phases of COVID-19. The material from the prospective study consisted of cDNA or gDNA derived from T cells, B-cell-depleted T cells, or PBMCs. Subjects who had been exposed to COVID-19, were actively infected with it, or had recovered from it provided the deeply sampled blood TCRbeta repertoires that made up the dataset. The repertoires were released in a freely available public database intended as a resource for research on the immune response to SARS-CoV-2. Samples were obtained from the ongoing ImmuneRACE study (first 160 participants) and from about 1,300 subjects provided by 6 global collaborators. The sample metadata nearly always contained a de-identified subject ID, COVID-19 status, age in years and sex. Where available, HLA class I and class II types were obtained from metadata supplied by the sample provider rather than from assay-based typing.

TCRbeta CDR3 regions were amplified from genomic DNA using the immunoSEQ Assay, a bias-controlled multiplex PCR. Per the authors' processing: Nucleated cell counts per sample were estimated from amplification of reference gene primers within the assay. To quantify the absolute abundance of each unique TCRbeta CDR3 rearrangement, sequence reads were collapsed and filtered. For each sample, productive Simpson clonality was calculated as the square root of Simpson's diversity index over productive rearrangements. TCRdb obtained this table from immuneACCESS and retained in-frame rearrangements with V and J assigned. These tables miss some clones; where compared with another copy, unresolved V genes account for less than half of the shortfall, and the remainder is unexplained. The DNA gave D and trimming, while V, J and clone size come from that table. Here the sample has about 210,000 clones; 70% to 90% occur a single time. 4.5% to 5.5% of the sample comes from the top ten.

The collaborating institutions used their own protocols to collect whole blood in K2EDTA tubes. For TCRbeta analysis, collaborator samples were shipped as frozen whole blood, as isolated PBMCs, or as DNA extracted from either sample type. As concerns this clone: What antigen it recognizes has not been identified. Base quality data are lacking; no much larger clone is found one base away.

The CDR3 numbers 13 residues from cysteine through phenylalanine. The sequence is cut down to CDR3 DNA, 39 bases in frame from base 1. For this chain, trimming is 8 bases at the V end and 5 bases at the J end, and the number of junction bases without a gene match is 7. CDR1 and CDR2 are read off the germline V gene (reference sequence) as LNHDA and SQIVND. What the work shows at the level of the full study, not this receptor alone: The amount of clinical and demographic metadata varied by source and participant and was provided uncurated.

The clonotype was recovered from a woman aged 40 to 50 with acute or convalescent COVID-19. Source material: peripheral blood. Rearrangement joined TRBV19 to TRBJ1-2; 8 junctional bases match TRBD1. The CDR3 reads CASSDRGWYGYTF. The bases are TGTGCCAGTTCTGACAGGGGATGGTATGGCTACACCTTC. The full variable domain, completed from the reference TRBV19 and TRBJ1-2 proteins outside the CDR3, reads DGGITQSPKYLFRKEGQNVTLSCEQNLNHDAMYWYRQDPGQGLRLIYYSQIVNDFQKGDIAEGYSVSREKKESFPLTVTSAQKNPTAFYLCASSDRGWYGYTFGSGTRLTVV.